This T cell receptor (beta chain) derives from a study of breast tumors, draining lymph nodes, adjacent tissues. Overall study findings and caveats: That most tumor T cells come from lymph nodes remained unproven. Tumor repertoires ranked between lymph nodes and nontumor tissue in diversity, with V and J gene preferences. Luminal-like breast cancer showed significantly higher tumor–nontumor repertoire similarity than basal-like. Findings are consistent with lymph node origin and intratumoral expansion of most tumor T cells.

Germline V lookup: CDR1 LNHNV, CDR2 YYDKDF (reference sequence). This CDR3 has 14 residues. The lymph nodes were axillary draining lymph nodes from breast cancer patients. MiXCR was run by TCRdb on the multiplex PCR reads, yielding one entry per CDR3 protein. The table has under 150,000 distinct CDR3 sequences, about 20% seen once. For this clonotype: The antigen is not known. One junction end disagrees with the germline gene, perhaps due to a read error.

The V gene is TRBV15, the J gene TRBJ2-5; D unclear. The sequenced sample was axillary lymph node tissue. This receptor was identified in a female donor with breast cancer. Some clones in this sample may be carry-over from other donors' samples. For the CDR3, the DNA is TGTGTCACCAGCAGAGATCTGGCGGAAGAGACCCAGTACTTC. Its protein product is CVTSRDLAEETQYF.